The T cell receptor (beta chain) under discussion was sequenced for a study of T cell repertoires in cytomegalovirus infection. The wider study: Recently identified HLA-C-restricted CMV epitopes and well-studied HLA-B-restricted CMV epitopes were used by the study. Shared public TCR beta signatures pointed to both CMV infection and a matching HLA type. The study, taken as a whole, reports: Ex vivo responses were dominated by HLA-C-restricted CMV-specific TCR beta clonotypes. Carriage of CMV together with the relevant HLA was identifiable through cumulative public TCR beta family frequency.

The CDR3 length is 19 residues. With V trimmed by 6 bases and J by 2 bases, 15 bases remained unmatched. One entry per CDR3 protein results from TCRdb running MiXCR on the reads. This sample has about 330,000 distinct CDR3 sequences; about 35% occur once, and the top ten carry approximately 13%. This clonotype was seen more than once but under ten times. No antigen is known for it. The V gene is TRBV12-3 or TRBV12-4, the J gene TRBJ2-3, with 12 bases aligning to TRBD2. The sample consisted of cultured PBMCs, taken from culture after CMV antigen stimulation. This TCR came from a human donor in good health (CMV status not recorded). Some clones in this sample may be carry-over from other donors' samples. The CDR3 region is CASRLGLAGPLSVTDTQYF. The CDR3 bases are TGTGCCAGCAGACTTGGACTAGCGGGGCCTCTCTCCGTCACAGATACGCAGTATTTT.